Listed below are T cell receptor beta chains from one sample, sequenced in a study of cytomegalovirus exposure and HLA in healthy donors. Clones were sequenced by immunoSEQ multiplex PCR, and TCRdb holds only the in-frame ones, with some missing. The sample has about 100,000 clones, roughly 70% seen once. The sample taken for sequencing was PBMCs. The receptors here all came from a man aged 35-49 years in good health and CMV-seropositive. Each CDR3 is given with its conserved first and last residue. Fields, in order: J gene, V gene, CDR3 protein.

>TRBJ2-7|TRBV6-1
CASSVTYDSYEQYF
>TRBJ1-2|TRBV11-3
CASSLEIGQARGGYTF
>TRBJ2-7|TRBV5-6
CASSLRRESYEQYF
>TRBJ1-2|TRBV6-5
CASSYSKVGAGAGYTF
>TRBJ1-2|TRBV19
CAGETGAQGYTF
>TRBJ2-7|TRBV18
CASSPVQGDLQYF
>TRBJ2-4|TRBV29-1
CSVDKNSGQGAKNIQYF
>TRBJ2-2|TRBV7-3
CASSSGLNTGELFF
>TRBJ1-1|TRBV19
CASSTDRASVGNTEAFF
>TRBJ1-2|TRBV2
CASTTTGVGYTF
>TRBJ1-4|TRBV6-5
CASRLGTHEKLFF
>TRBJ2-2|TRBV28
CASASLGGGRRAGELFF